Listed below are T cell receptor beta chains from one sample, sequenced in a study of long-term antiretroviral therapy in people with HIV. The protocol was immunoSEQ multiplex PCR, while the TCRdb copy is restricted to in-frame clones and leaves out a portion. This repertoire shows about 19,000 clones, around nine tenths found once; its top ten account for roughly a tenth. This specimen was unsorted PBMCs, taken 0.5 years after starting antiretroviral therapy. Receptors originate from a middle-aged man with HIV. CDR3s include the opening cysteine and the closing phenylalanine or tryptophan. Fields, in order: D gene, clone size, J gene, V gene, CDR3 DNA, CDR3 protein. D genes are given only for firm matches. A clone size is listed for some rows: how often the clone was seen (once, few, many), or a class if it is expanded.

d_gene: -; abundance: -; j_gene: TRBJ2-7; v_gene: TRBV12-5; CDR3nt: TGTGCTAGTGGTTTGGGCGGGGACTCCACTGGCGAGCAGTACTTC; CDR3aa: CASGLGGDSTGEQYF
d_gene: TRBD2; abundance: -; j_gene: TRBJ2-1; v_gene: TRBV18; CDR3nt: TGTGCCAGCTCACCAACTAGCGGGATTGGAAATGAGCAGTTCTTC; CDR3aa: CASSPTSGIGNEQFF
d_gene: -; abundance: -; j_gene: TRBJ2-5; v_gene: TRBV7-7; CDR3nt: TGTGCCACGGGCCCAATCGGGGAGACCCAGTACTTC; CDR3aa: CATGPIGETQYF
d_gene: -; abundance: few; j_gene: TRBJ2-2; v_gene: TRBV7-6; CDR3nt: TGTGCCACTAAGGCGGACACCGGGGAGCTGTTTTTT; CDR3aa: CATKADTGELFF
d_gene: TRBD2; abundance: -; j_gene: TRBJ2-2; v_gene: TRBV19; CDR3nt: TGTGCCAGTAGCGCCCCTCTCCTTGCGGGGGGGCCGAGGACCGGGGAGCTGTTTTTT; CDR3aa: CASSAPLLAGGPRTGELFF
d_gene: TRBD1; abundance: -; j_gene: TRBJ1-2; v_gene: TRBV27; CDR3nt: TGTGCCAGCAGTTTAAAGGGGGCGGGGCGCGGGGGACTCTATGGCTACACCTTC; CDR3aa: CASSLKGAGRGGLYGYTF
d_gene: TRBD1; abundance: once; j_gene: TRBJ1-5; v_gene: TRBV11-2; CDR3nt: TGTGCCAGCAGCTCTTCAGGGGGCTATCAGCCCCAGCATTTT; CDR3aa: CASSSSGGYQPQHF
d_gene: -; abundance: -; j_gene: TRBJ2-7; v_gene: TRBV19; CDR3nt: TGTGCCACCCTGACTAGCTCCTACGAGCAGTACTTC; CDR3aa: CATLTSSYEQYF
d_gene: TRBD2; abundance: -; j_gene: TRBJ2-1; v_gene: TRBV5-6; CDR3nt: TGTGCCAGCAGCTTAGGAGCGGGAGGATCCTACAATGAGCAGTTCTTC; CDR3aa: CASSLGAGGSYNEQFF
d_gene: -; abundance: few; j_gene: TRBJ1-2; v_gene: TRBV19; CDR3nt: TGTGCCAGTAACGGGGTTTATGGCTATGGCTACACCTTC; CDR3aa: CASNGVYGYGYTF
d_gene: TRBD2; abundance: -; j_gene: TRBJ2-3; v_gene: TRBV27; CDR3nt: TGTGCCAGTGCCAACGGGGGGGGCCGAGATACGCAGTATTTT; CDR3aa: CASANGGGRDTQYF
d_gene: -; abundance: -; j_gene: TRBJ1-6; v_gene: TRBV7-2; CDR3nt: TGTGCCAGCAGCTTAGTGGGGCTCGATTCACCCCTCCACTTT; CDR3aa: CASSLVGLDSPLHF
d_gene: -; abundance: -; j_gene: TRBJ1-5; v_gene: TRBV5-5; CDR3nt: TGTGCCAGCAGCATCGACTTGAGCAATCAGCCCCAGCATTTT; CDR3aa: CASSIDLSNQPQHF
d_gene: -; abundance: -; j_gene: TRBJ1-2; v_gene: TRBV19; CDR3nt: TGTGCCAGTAGTATTGGGAGGGGCTATGGCTACACCTTC; CDR3aa: CASSIGRGYGYTF
d_gene: -; abundance: -; j_gene: TRBJ1-5; v_gene: TRBV7-9; CDR3nt: TGTGCCAGCAGCTCCCCCGACGGCAATCAGCCCCAGCATTTT; CDR3aa: CASSSPDGNQPQHF
d_gene: TRBD1; abundance: -; j_gene: TRBJ2-7; v_gene: TRBV10-2; CDR3nt: TGCGCCAGCAATAGGGGACAGTACTACGAGCAGTACTTC; CDR3aa: CASNRGQYYEQYF
d_gene: TRBD2; abundance: -; j_gene: TRBJ2-5; v_gene: TRBV7-8; CDR3nt: TGTGCCAGCAGCCTTCTAGCTAGCGGGGGGGCCAGCGAGACCCAGTACTTC; CDR3aa: CASSLLASGGASETQYF
d_gene: -; abundance: -; j_gene: TRBJ2-4; v_gene: TRBV18; CDR3nt: TGTGCCAGCTCACCATATCCGGGGGAGGCCATTCAGTACTTC; CDR3aa: CASSPYPGEAIQYF
d_gene: TRBD2; abundance: -; j_gene: TRBJ2-2; v_gene: TRBV7-2; CDR3nt: TGTGCCAGCACCGACAGCGGGAGAGTAGGGACCGGGGAGCTGTTTTTT; CDR3aa: CASTDSGRVGTGELFF
d_gene: -; abundance: -; j_gene: TRBJ2-7; v_gene: TRBV6-6; CDR3nt: TGTGCCAGCAGTACGAGGGGGACCTACGAGCAGTACTTC; CDR3aa: CASSTRGTYEQYF
d_gene: -; abundance: -; j_gene: TRBJ2-3; v_gene: TRBV4-1; CDR3nt: TGCGCCAGCAGCCAAGTGAAGTTAGGGCGGGGAAGCACAGATACGCAGTATTTT; CDR3aa: CASSQVKLGRGSTDTQYF
d_gene: TRBD2; abundance: -; j_gene: TRBJ2-7; v_gene: TRBV4-1; CDR3nt: TGCGCCAGCAGCCAAGGTCGACTAGCGGGAGAGGGCGAGCAGTACTTC; CDR3aa: CASSQGRLAGEGEQYF
d_gene: TRBD2; abundance: -; j_gene: TRBJ2-1; v_gene: TRBV4-3; CDR3nt: TGCGCCAGCAGCCAAGGAGGAATAGCGGGAGACAATGAGCAGTTCTTC; CDR3aa: CASSQGGIAGDNEQFF
d_gene: -; abundance: -; j_gene: TRBJ1-1; v_gene: TRBV18; CDR3nt: TGTGCCAGCACACGGCTTACAGACCCGAACACTGAAGCTTTCTTT; CDR3aa: CASTRLTDPNTEAFF
d_gene: -; abundance: few; j_gene: TRBJ2-3; v_gene: TRBV5-4; CDR3nt: TGTGCCAGCCGCAAGGGGGGGCTTACAGATACGCAGTATTTT; CDR3aa: CASRKGGLTDTQYF
d_gene: -; abundance: -; j_gene: TRBJ2-3; v_gene: TRBV10-3; CDR3nt: TGTGCCATCAGTGACTCTAGCCTATTGGATTATACGCAGTATTTT; CDR3aa: CAISDSSLLDYTQYF
d_gene: TRBD1; abundance: -; j_gene: TRBJ1-2; v_gene: TRBV7-9; CDR3nt: TGTGCCAGCAGCTTAGTAGGGGACAGGGACTATGGCTACACCTTC; CDR3aa: CASSLVGDRDYGYTF
d_gene: TRBD1; abundance: -; j_gene: TRBJ1-2; v_gene: TRBV27; CDR3nt: TGTGCCAGCAGTTCAGGGGGCTGGTCTAACTATGGCTACACCTTC; CDR3aa: CASSSGGWSNYGYTF
d_gene: -; abundance: -; j_gene: TRBJ2-7; v_gene: TRBV13; CDR3nt: TGTGCCAGCAGCGGGCGGGACAGTCGCCCCTACGAGCAGTACTTC; CDR3aa: CASSGRDSRPYEQYF
d_gene: -; abundance: -; j_gene: TRBJ1-3; v_gene: TRBV15; CDR3nt: TGTGCCACCAGCAGAGACAGGGGCCCTGGAAACACCATATATTTT; CDR3aa: CATSRDRGPGNTIYF
d_gene: TRBD2; abundance: -; j_gene: TRBJ2-1; v_gene: TRBV2; CDR3nt: TGTGCCAGCAGCCACGATAAGGGAGGGTTCTACAATGAGCAGTTCTTC; CDR3aa: CASSHDKGGFYNEQFF
d_gene: -; abundance: -; j_gene: TRBJ2-3; v_gene: TRBV30; CDR3nt: TGTGCCTGGAGTGTACTGTCGGGACTGGCAATCACAGATACGCAGTATTTT; CDR3aa: CAWSVLSGLAITDTQYF
d_gene: TRBD2; abundance: -; j_gene: TRBJ2-7; v_gene: TRBV7-2; CDR3nt: TGTGCCAGCAGCTCGACTAGCGGTCCCTACGAGCAGTACTTC; CDR3aa: CASSSTSGPYEQYF
d_gene: -; abundance: -; j_gene: TRBJ2-7; v_gene: TRBV7-9; CDR3nt: TGTGCCAGCAGCCCCTGGACGGTCCCCTACGAGCAGTACTTC; CDR3aa: CASSPWTVPYEQYF
d_gene: -; abundance: few; j_gene: TRBJ1-2; v_gene: TRBV2; CDR3nt: TGTGCCAGCAGTGAAGCGGACCTCTTTTCCTCTACCTTC; CDR3aa: CASSEADLFSSTF
d_gene: -; abundance: -; j_gene: TRBJ2-6; v_gene: TRBV2; CDR3nt: TGTGCCAGCAGCTTCGGGGCCAACGTCCTGACTTTC; CDR3aa: CASSFGANVLTF
d_gene: TRBD2; abundance: few; j_gene: TRBJ2-1; v_gene: TRBV19; CDR3nt: TGTGCCAGTAGTACCCGAGCGGGGGTGGGAGGGGAGCAGTTCTTC; CDR3aa: CASSTRAGVGGEQFF
d_gene: -; abundance: -; j_gene: TRBJ2-7; v_gene: TRBV5-4; CDR3nt: TGTGCCAGCAGCTGGGGAGGACAGAGCGAGCAGTACTTC; CDR3aa: CASSWGGQSEQYF
d_gene: -; abundance: -; j_gene: TRBJ2-2; v_gene: TRBV11-2; CDR3nt: TGTGCCAGCAGCTTCAGACAGGATACCGGGGAGCTGTTTTTT; CDR3aa: CASSFRQDTGELFF
d_gene: -; abundance: -; j_gene: TRBJ2-2; v_gene: TRBV29-1; CDR3nt: TGCAGCGTTGAACTTCCCGGGAGTTCGTCCGGGGAGCTGTTTTTT; CDR3aa: CSVELPGSSSGELFF
d_gene: -; abundance: -; j_gene: TRBJ2-7; v_gene: TRBV6-5; CDR3nt: TGTGCCAGCAGTTTGGGTCAGAGGCCGATTAACGAGCAGTACTTC; CDR3aa: CASSLGQRPINEQYF
d_gene: -; abundance: -; j_gene: TRBJ2-2; v_gene: TRBV18; CDR3nt: TGTGCCAGCTCACCCCGACAGGGAGGAACCGGGGAGCTGTTTTTT; CDR3aa: CASSPRQGGTGELFF
d_gene: TRBD2; abundance: -; j_gene: TRBJ2-3; v_gene: TRBV19; CDR3nt: TGTGCCAGTAGTACTAGCGGGACTAGCGGGGGGCACACAGATACGCAGTATTTT; CDR3aa: CASSTSGTSGGHTDTQYF
d_gene: -; abundance: -; j_gene: TRBJ1-1; v_gene: TRBV6-5; CDR3nt: TGTGCCAGCAGTCGTGGAACGAACACTGAAGCTTTCTTT; CDR3aa: CASSRGTNTEAFF
d_gene: -; abundance: -; j_gene: TRBJ2-6; v_gene: TRBV15; CDR3nt: TGTGCCACCAGCAATTCGAGGTGGGGGGCCAACGTCCTGACTTTC; CDR3aa: CATSNSRWGANVLTF
d_gene: -; abundance: -; j_gene: TRBJ2-7; v_gene: TRBV2; CDR3nt: TGTGCCAGCACCGCATCGGACAGCTACGAGCAGTACTTC; CDR3aa: CASTASDSYEQYF
d_gene: TRBD1; abundance: -; j_gene: TRBJ1-1; v_gene: TRBV7-2; CDR3nt: TGTGCCAGCGGCCGGGACAGGGACACTGAAGCTTTCTTT; CDR3aa: CASGRDRDTEAFF
d_gene: -; abundance: -; j_gene: TRBJ2-7; v_gene: TRBV7-9; CDR3nt: TGTGCCAGCAGCTTAGCGCCAGGACTGACCTACGAGCAGTACTTC; CDR3aa: CASSLAPGLTYEQYF
d_gene: -; abundance: -; j_gene: TRBJ2-1; v_gene: TRBV6-1; CDR3nt: TGTGCCAGCAAAGCGTGGGGCAATGAGCAGTTCTTC; CDR3aa: CASKAWGNEQFF
d_gene: -; abundance: -; j_gene: TRBJ1-1; v_gene: TRBV7-9; CDR3nt: TGTGCCAGCAGCTTAGGGAAGGACACTGAAGCTTTCTTT; CDR3aa: CASSLGKDTEAFF
d_gene: -; abundance: -; j_gene: TRBJ1-3; v_gene: TRBV10-3; CDR3nt: TGTGCCATCAGTGCCGGGACCTCTGGAAACACCATATATTTT; CDR3aa: CAISAGTSGNTIYF
d_gene: -; abundance: -; j_gene: TRBJ2-5; v_gene: TRBV5-4; CDR3nt: TGTGCCAGCAGCGCGACTGGTACTCAAGAGACCCAGTACTTC; CDR3aa: CASSATGTQETQYF